A selection of T cell receptor beta chains follows, all from one sample in a study of T cells in tumors after PD-1 blockade. TCRdb keeps only in-frame clones here, not all; method: immunoSEQ multiplex PCR. The sample has some 8,200 clones, 62% seen once. This specimen consisted of tumor tissue, obtained after anti-PD-1 treatment. These TCRs come from a human donor with basal cell carcinoma. CDR3s leave out the opening cysteine and the closing phenylalanine or tryptophan. Fields, in order: J gene, V gene, CDR3 protein.

J: TRBJ1-2
V: TRBV12-3/TRBV12-4
CDR3: ASSRGYGYT

J: TRBJ1-4
V: TRBV7-9
CDR3: ASSLGGGNNEKLF

J: TRBJ1-5
V: TRBV7-8
CDR3: ASSPYGMNLQH

J: TRBJ1-4
V: TRBV24-1
CDR3: ATTLRTGLTNEKLF

J: TRBJ2-5
V: TRBV5-4
CDR3: ASSFGRPRQETQY

J: TRBJ2-1
V: TRBV10-3
CDR3: AISEAGAYEQF

J: TRBJ1-5
V: TRBV19
CDR3: ASSIDAGDQPQH

J: TRBJ1-6
V: TRBV9
CDR3: ASSVGGSPLH

J: TRBJ1-5
V: TRBV6-2/TRBV6-3
CDR3: ASSTDSGYQPQH

J: TRBJ1-1
V: TRBV18
CDR3: ASSPVGNTEAF

J: TRBJ2-7
V: TRBV2
CDR3: ASRIPGQGFYEQY

J: TRBJ2-7
V: TRBV7-9
CDR3: ASSLDRGSREQY

J: TRBJ1-2
V: TRBV24-1
CDR3: ATSAVGVFGGQNYGYT

J: TRBJ2-7
V: TRBV9
CDR3: ASSRGVSYEQY

J: TRBJ1-1
V: TRBV20-1
CDR3: SVLISTEAF

J: TRBJ2-7
V: TRBV10-1
CDR3: ASSGVSGDKY

J: TRBJ2-4
V: TRBV4-1
CDR3: ASSHPAGGALFKNIQY

J: TRBJ1-4
V: TRBV15
CDR3: ATSREARGDEKLF

J: TRBJ2-1
V: TRBV2
CDR3: ASSSDSVDGQF

J: TRBJ2-7
V: TRBV7-8
CDR3: ASNQRQGGNEQY

J: TRBJ2-5
V: TRBV12-5
CDR3: ASGLGQSQETQY

J: TRBJ2-7
V: TRBV27
CDR3: ASRLLAGGGEQY